This TCR beta chain appears in the sequencing data of a study of T cells after yellow fever vaccination. Germline values: CDR1 WSHSY, CDR2 SAAADI. V dropped 2 bases and J dropped 1 base, with 9 bases sitting between them. This CDR3 is 16 amino acids long. Only a few counts were recorded for this clonotype. Synthesis of TCR cDNA relied on 5'RACE template switching, which attached a universal primer site and UMIs. In TCRdb, the 5' RACE reads were re-called with MiXCR into one record per CDR3 protein. The table lists under 550,000 distinct CDR3 sequences, less than 25% of them singletons. Sequencing used PBMCs, obtained less than 25 days after the first yellow fever vaccination. This sequence joins TRBV10-2 and TRBJ1-6; D is undetermined. The clonotype originates from a man aged 18 to 30 who received the YFV17D yellow fever vaccine. CDR3 bases: TGCGCCAGCAGTGAGGAGACGGCGTCCTATAATTCACCCCTCCACTTT. It translates to CASSEETASYNSPLHF.